The 28 T cell receptor beta chains listed next were all sequenced from one sample in a study of cytomegalovirus exposure and HLA in healthy donors. PCR amplification relied on 60 Vbeta primers (plus 13 Jbeta primers). The table came from immunoSEQ multiplex PCR; TCRdb's copy has only in-frame clones and leaves some out. Seen in this sample are 60,000 to 80,000 clones; the ten most common clones hold about 0.76%. Sequenced material: PBMCs. The receptors stem from a boy younger than 18 in good health and CMV-seronegative.

V is TRBV5-1 and J is TRBJ1-5, with TRBD1 matching 9 bases. After removal of 4 bases from V and 7 bases from J, the junction contained 12 bases not matched to a gene. This CDR3 has 16 amino acids. Germline CDR1 SGHRS, CDR2 YFSETQ. The CDR3 loop is CASSPTVQGAGQPQHF. CDR3 coding DNA: TGCGCCAGCAGCCCTACGGTACAGGGGGCAGGCCAGCCCCAGCATTTT. Filled out from reference TRBV5-1 and TRBJ1-5, the complete variable domain reads KAGVTQTPRYLIKTRGQQVTLSCSPISGHRSVSWYQQTPGQGLQFLFEYFSETQRNKGNFPGRFSGRQFSNSRSEMNVSTLELGDSALYLCASSPTVQGAGQPQHFGDGTRLSIL.

The V call is TRBV29-1, the J call TRBJ2-5, with 12 positions matching TRBD2. After removal of 6 bases from V and 4 bases from J, the junction contained 15 bases not matched to a gene. The CDR3 has 17 amino acids. Germline CDR1 and CDR2: SQVTM and ANQGSEA. CDR3 in DNA: TGCAGCGTGGAGGGGAGACTAGCGGGGGACATCGGAGAGACCCAGTACTTC. Translation: CSVEGRLAGDIGETQYF.

This rearrangement joins TRBV29-1 to TRBJ1-1, with a weak D call TRBD1 (5 bases). V lost 6 bases to trimming and J lost 8 bases, with 10 bases between them. The CDR3 length is 10 residues. CDR1 is SQVTM and CDR2 is ANQGSEA in the germline V gene. DNA of the CDR3: TGCAGCGTGTTGACAGAAGAAGCTTTCTTT. Protein: CSVLTEEAFF.

The rearrangement uses TRBV13 and TRBJ2-1, with TRBD2 identical over 9 bases. The V gene's germline CDR1 is PRHDT and CDR2 FYEKMQ (reference sequence). With 2 bases clipped from V and 2 bases from J, the junction kept 1 base outside the gene matches. CDR3 length: 15 amino acids. For the CDR3, the DNA is TGTGCCAGCAGCTTACTAGCGGGACCCTACAATGAGCAGTTCTTC. Amino acids: CASSLLAGPYNEQFF.

The chain links TRBV4-2 to TRBJ1-4, with no clear D. V lost 0 bases to trimming and J lost 14 bases, with 31 bases between them. The CDR3 extends over 19 amino acids. Germline CDR1 LGHNA, CDR2 YNFKEQ. The DNA of the CDR3 is TGTGCCAGCAGCCAAGATAAGTGGTGGGCATATCGTCAACGTCTTTGGCTGTTTTTT. This encodes CASSQDKWWAYRQRLWLFF.

V usage is TRBV4-2 and J usage is TRBJ1-1; 9 positions match TRBD1. V dropped 3 bases and J dropped 1; count of bases not matched to a gene: 9. The germline gives CDR1 LGHNA, CDR2 YNFKEQ. The CDR3 runs to 17 residues. The CDR3 here is CASSQTDRGLGNTEAFF. The CDR3 nucleotides read TGTGCCAGCAGCCAGACGGACAGGGGCCTTGGGAACACTGAAGCTTTCTTT.

The V call is TRBV28, the J call TRBJ2-3, with D perhaps TRBD2 (5 bases). Germline V gives CDR1 MDHEN, CDR2 SYDVKM. The CDR3 loop spans 15 amino acids. The germline V and J ends were trimmed by 6 bases and 6 bases, with 19 bases remaining between them. CDR3: CASSPGLLHQDTQYF. DNA of the CDR3: TGTGCCAGCAGCCCAGGACTCTTACATCAGGATACGCAGTATTTT.

The rearrangement links TRBV30 to TRBJ2-2, with TRBD2 identical over 8 bases. V trimming: 5 bases; J trimming: 6 bases; junction bases outside the gene matches: 5. CDR3 size: 13 residues. Looked up from germline, CDR1 is GTSNPN and CDR2 is SVGIG (reference sequence). CDR3 region: CAWDGGDSGELFF. The CDR3 coding sequence is TGTGCCTGGGACGGGGGGGACTCCGGGGAGCTGTTTTTT.

V gene TRBV4-3 combines with J gene TRBJ1-5; D gene ambiguous. V shed 0 bases and J shed 4 bases, with 10 bases lying between them. The CDR3 runs 15 residues. Germline V gene lookup returns CDR1 LGHNA and CDR2 YSLEER. CDR3 protein: CASSQERSGNQPQHF. The DNA for the CDR3 is TGCGCCAGCAGCCAAGAAAGATCAGGTAATCAGCCCCAGCATTTT.

V usage is TRBV7-9 and J usage is TRBJ1-1; D remains ambiguous. Germline V gene lookup returns CDR1 SEHNR and CDR2 FQNEAQ (reference sequence). Trimming stripped 5 bases from V and 5 bases from J, with 12 bases between. CDR3 length: 13 residues. The CDR3 loop reads CASSIGDGTEAFF. Written as DNA, the CDR3 is TGTGCCAGCAGCATCGGGGATGGGACTGAAGCTTTCTTT.

The chain is built from TRBV4-3 and TRBJ1-4, with no clear D. Trimming removed 0 bases from V and 4 bases from J, with 6 bases in between. In germline, CDR1 is LGHNA, CDR2 YSLEER. The length of the CDR3 is 14 residues. The CDR3 DNA is TGCGCCAGCAGCCAAGAATCGGGTAATGAAAAACTGTTTTTT. It is translated as CASSQESGNEKLFF.

The chain couples TRBV18 to TRBJ1-1; the D is unclear. Germline V gene sequence: CDR1 KGHSH, CDR2 LQKENI. V lost 2 bases to trimming and J lost 3 bases, with 4 bases between them. This CDR3 contains 12 residues. Here the CDR3 reads CASSPADTEAFF. The CDR3 DNA reads TGTGCCAGCTCACCAGCGGACACTGAAGCTTTCTTT.

CDR3 coding DNA: TGTGCCAGCAGCTCAACGACGACAGGGGGGGGCGAGCAGTACTTC. As protein: CASSSTTTGGGEQYF. This chain links TRBV7-9 with TRBJ2-7, with 9 bases identical to TRBD1. Losses at the gene ends were 4 bases for V and 6 bases for J; bases not matched to a gene: 10. Germline CDR1 is SEHNR and CDR2 is FQNEAQ (reference sequence). This CDR3 has 15 amino acids.

As concerns this clone: This specimen includes other DNA sequences encoding the same CDR3. V is TRBV6-5 and J is TRBJ1-2; D not certain. This CDR3 has 13 amino acids. Germline CDR1 reads MNHEY; CDR2 reads SVGAGI. Between the trimmed V and J ends, which lost 3 bases and 8 bases, there was a span of 13 bases. In DNA, the CDR3 is TGTGCCAGCAGTTATTCGCGGGGTCCAGGCTACACCTTC. This gives the protein CASSYSRGPGYTF.

CDR3 protein: CASTPRQDGYEQFF. In nucleotides, the CDR3 is TGTGCCAGCACCCCAAGGCAGGATGGTTATGAGCAGTTCTTC. The chain has TRBV14 and TRBJ2-1; D uncertain. V lost 7 bases to trimming and J lost 8 bases, with 18 bases between them. This CDR3 has 14 amino acids. From germline, CDR1 is SGHDN and CDR2 FVKESK.

The chain recombines TRBV5-4 with TRBJ1-1; 8 positions agree with TRBD1. J gave up 0 bases and V 4 bases, and 5 bases lay outside the gene matches. The CDR3 contains 15 residues. Germline CDR1 SGHNT, CDR2 YYREEE (reference sequence). The CDR3 reads CASSHRTGMNTEAFF. CDR3 coding DNA: TGTGCCAGCAGCCACCGGACAGGGATGAACACTGAAGCTTTCTTT.

The V call is TRBV9, the J call TRBJ1-3, with a tentative D call TRBD1 (6 bases). Germline values: CDR1 SGDLS, CDR2 YYNGEE. CDR3 length equals 15 residues. The V end lost 0 bases, the J end lost 2 bases, and 9 bases lay between the germline ends. CDR3 DNA: TGTGCCAGCAGCGTAGGTCGGACAGCTGGAAACACCATATATTTT. It specifies CASSVGRTAGNTIYF. The full variable domain, with the rest looked up from reference TRBV9 and TRBJ1-3, is DSGVTQTPKHLITATGQRVTLRCSPRSGDLSVYWYQQSLDQGLQFLIQYYNGEERAKGNILERFSAQQFPDLHSELNLSSLELGDSALYFCASSVGRTAGNTIYFGEGSWLTVV.

This chain connects TRBV5-1 to TRBJ1-1, with D perhaps TRBD1 (6 bases). The CDR3 is 14 amino acids. Trimming shortened V by 2 bases and J by 2 bases, and 10 bases separated the two germline ends. Germline CDR1 reads SGHRS; CDR2 reads YFSETQ. The CDR3 DNA reads TGCGCCAGCAGCTTCCGACAGGACAACACTGAAGCTTTCTTT. Protein: CASSFRQDNTEAFF.

This chain uses TRBV25-1 with TRBJ2-7; D possibly corresponds to TRBD2 (5 bases). The length of the CDR3 is 15 residues. V lost 3 bases to trimming and J lost 3 bases, with 15 bases between them. Germline V gives CDR1 MGHDK, CDR2 SYGVNS. The CDR3 DNA follows: TGTGCCAGCAGTGATCCTGGGTCGGGATACTACGAGCAGTACTTC. Translated: CASSDPGSGYYEQYF.

The chain links TRBV29-1 to TRBJ2-1, with 7 bases matching TRBD2. Trimming took 4 bases from V and 0 from J; bases not matched to a gene: 6. Germline V CDR1 and CDR2: SQVTM, ANQGSEA. This CDR3 has 15 amino acids. CDR3 bases: TGCAGCGTTGGTGGCGGGGGAAGCTCCTACAATGAGCAGTTCTTC. This translates into CSVGGGGSSYNEQFF.

The chain combines TRBV30 with TRBJ2-1; D is unresolved. Trimming cost V 1 base and J 7 bases, with 8 bases left between them. Germline V gives CDR1 GTSNPN, CDR2 SVGIG (reference sequence). This CDR3 contains 12 residues. Here the CDR3 reads CAWSAYPNEQFF. CDR3 coding DNA: TGTGCCTGGAGTGCCTACCCGAATGAGCAGTTCTTC.

The chain recombines TRBV6-5 with TRBJ2-7, with TRBD1 matching 9 bases. Germline lookup yields CDR1 MNHEY and CDR2 SVGAGI. The CDR3 consists of 14 residues. The V and J ends lost 6 bases and 2 bases, in that order; junction bases with no gene match: 5. CDR3 sequence: CASSYDRGTYEQYF. The CDR3 DNA reads as TGTGCCAGCAGCTACGACAGGGGGACCTACGAGCAGTACTTC.

This chain's CDR3 is CASSSGIGDSYEQYF. In DNA, the CDR3 is TGTGCCAGCAGCTCCGGTATAGGGGACTCCTACGAGCAGTACTTC. The V and J genes are TRBV11-2 and TRBJ2-7, with D maybe TRBD1 (5 bases). Trimming left V 4 bases short and J 0 bases short, with 13 bases between. In germline, CDR1 is SGHAT, CDR2 FQNNGV. There are 15 residues in the CDR3.

The chain uses TRBV5-1 and TRBJ1-4; D possibly corresponds to TRBD1 (5 bases). The CDR3 has 14 residues. The V gene's germline CDR1 is SGHRS and CDR2 YFSETQ. The V end was cut by 0 bases, the J end by 6 bases, with 9 bases between. The CDR3 loop reads CASSLAGGYEKLFF. CDR3 coding DNA: TGCGCCAGCAGCTTGGCCGGGGGGTATGAAAAACTGTTTTTT.

V and J are TRBV5-1 and TRBJ2-3, with a tentative D call TRBD2 (5 bases). From germline, CDR1 is SGHRS and CDR2 YFSETQ. The V gene lost 2 bases and the J gene lost 6 bases, with 7 bases spanning the gap. This CDR3 has 12 residues. The CDR3: CASSLQRDTQYF. CDR3 sequence (DNA): TGCGCCAGCAGCTTACAGCGGGATACGCAGTATTTT. Variable domain in full (rest from reference TRBV5-1 and TRBJ2-3): KAGVTQTPRYLIKTRGQQVTLSCSPISGHRSVSWYQQTPGQGLQFLFEYFSETQRNKGNFPGRFSGRQFSNSRSEMNVSTLELGDSALYLCASSLQRDTQYFGPGTRLTVL.

The chain carries TRBV23-1 and TRBJ1-5; 9 bases fit TRBD1. TRBV23-1 is placed among ORFs of uncertain function. The CDR3 sequence is 13 residues long. V gave up 5 bases and J gave up 8 bases; unmatched junction bases: 4. The CDR3 here is CASSRQGVKPQHF. The CDR3 nucleotides read TGCGCCAGCAGTAGACAGGGGGTAAAGCCCCAGCATTTT.

The rearrangement links TRBV19 to TRBJ1-1; 9 nucleotides match TRBD1. V dropped 5 bases and J dropped 4; count of bases not matched to a gene: 5. The germline CDR1 and CDR2 sequences are LNHDA and SQIVND (reference sequence). The CDR3 contains 14 residues. This CDR3 reads CASSATGGGTEAFF. For the CDR3, the DNA is TGTGCCAGTAGTGCCACAGGGGGCGGCACTGAAGCTTTCTTT.

This chain connects TRBV4-1 to TRBJ1-1; tentatively, D is TRBD1 (5 bases). CDR1 MGHRA and CDR2 YSYEKL come from the germline V gene. Between the trimmed V and J ends, which lost 3 bases and 8 bases, there was a span of 10 bases. The CDR3 loop spans 12 amino acids. The CDR3 DNA follows: TGCGCCAGCAGCCACCCCGGGGGAGAAGCTTTCTTT. It yields the protein CASSHPGGEAFF.